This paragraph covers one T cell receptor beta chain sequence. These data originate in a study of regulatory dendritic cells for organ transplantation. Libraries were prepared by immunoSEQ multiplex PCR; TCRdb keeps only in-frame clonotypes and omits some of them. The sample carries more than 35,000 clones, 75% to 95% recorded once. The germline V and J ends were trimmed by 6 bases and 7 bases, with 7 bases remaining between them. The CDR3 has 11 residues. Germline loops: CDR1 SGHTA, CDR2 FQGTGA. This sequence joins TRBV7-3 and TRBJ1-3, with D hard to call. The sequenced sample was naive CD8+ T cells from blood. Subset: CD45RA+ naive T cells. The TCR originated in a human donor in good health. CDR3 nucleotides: TGTGCCAGCAGTTTCGGGAACACCATATATTTT. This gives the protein CASSFGNTIYF.